This TCR beta chain appears in the sequencing data of a study of Ad26.COV2.S vaccination and SARS-CoV-2 variants. Study-level results: The authors reported substantial breadth in spike-specific CD8+ and CD4+ T cell responses after vaccination. Spike-specific TCR breadth was greater after Ad26.COV2.S than placebo.

Germline V lookup: CDR1 SGDLS, CDR2 YYNGEE. The CDR3 is 15 residues long. Losses at the gene ends were 5 bases for V and 6 bases for J; bases not matched to a gene: 10. Clones were read by immunoSEQ multiplex PCR, and TCRdb kept only the in-frame ones, dropping some. The sample shows some 350,000 clones, 92% of them seen only once. About this clone itself: Its antigen is not known.

The chain couples TRBV9 to TRBJ2-2; the match to TRBD1 covers 7 bases. Sequencing used peripheral blood, obtained after recovery from COVID-19. The receptor was derived from a human donor who had recovered from COVID-19. Written as DNA, the CDR3 is TGTGCCAGCAGTCACAATAACAGGGGACCCGGGGAGCTGTTTTTT. Its protein is CASSHNNRGPGELFF. Drawing the rest from reference TRBV9 and TRBJ2-2, the complete variable domain is DSGVTQTPKHLITATGQRVTLRCSPRSGDLSVYWYQQSLDQGLQFLIQYYNGEERAKGNILERFSAQQFPDLHSELNLSSLELGDSALYFCASSHNNRGPGELFFGEGSRLTVL.